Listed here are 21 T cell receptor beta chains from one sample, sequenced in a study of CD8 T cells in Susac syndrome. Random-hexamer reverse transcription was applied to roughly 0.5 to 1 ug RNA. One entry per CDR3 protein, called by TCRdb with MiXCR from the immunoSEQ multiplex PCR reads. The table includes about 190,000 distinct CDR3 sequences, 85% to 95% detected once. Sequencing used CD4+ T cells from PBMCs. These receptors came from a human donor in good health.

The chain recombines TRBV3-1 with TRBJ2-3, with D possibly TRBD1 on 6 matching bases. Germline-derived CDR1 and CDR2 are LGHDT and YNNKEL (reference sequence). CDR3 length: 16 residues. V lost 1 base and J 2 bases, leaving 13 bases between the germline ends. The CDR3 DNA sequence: TGTGCCAGCAGCCAAGCCGGACAGACTTCCACAGATACGCAGTATTTT. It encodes CASSQAGQTSTDTQYF.

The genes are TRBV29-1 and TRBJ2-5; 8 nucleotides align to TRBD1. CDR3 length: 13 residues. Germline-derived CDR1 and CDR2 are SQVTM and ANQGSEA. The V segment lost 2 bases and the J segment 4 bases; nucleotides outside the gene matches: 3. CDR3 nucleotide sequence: TGCAGCGTTGAAACAGGGGGAGGAGAGACCCAGTACTTC. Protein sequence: CSVETGGGETQYF. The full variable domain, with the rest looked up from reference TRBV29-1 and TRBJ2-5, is SAVISQKPSRDICQRGTSLTIQCQVDSQVTMMFWYRQQPGQSLTLIATANQGSEATYESGFVIDKFPISRPNLTFSTLTVSNMSPEDSSIYLCSVETGGGETQYFGPGTRLLVL.

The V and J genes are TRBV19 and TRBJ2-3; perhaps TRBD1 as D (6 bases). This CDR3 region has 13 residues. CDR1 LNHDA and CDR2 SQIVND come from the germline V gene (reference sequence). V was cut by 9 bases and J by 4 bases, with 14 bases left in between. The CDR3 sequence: CASSDRQADTQYF. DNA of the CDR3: TGTGCCAGCTCGGACCGACAGGCAGATACGCAGTATTTT.

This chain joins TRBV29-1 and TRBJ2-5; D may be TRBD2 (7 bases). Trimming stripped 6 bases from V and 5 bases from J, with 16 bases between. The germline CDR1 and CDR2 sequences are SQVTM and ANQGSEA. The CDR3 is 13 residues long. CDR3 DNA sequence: TGCAGCGTCGGACTAGGGGGGACGGAGACCCAGTACTTC. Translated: CSVGLGGTETQYF.

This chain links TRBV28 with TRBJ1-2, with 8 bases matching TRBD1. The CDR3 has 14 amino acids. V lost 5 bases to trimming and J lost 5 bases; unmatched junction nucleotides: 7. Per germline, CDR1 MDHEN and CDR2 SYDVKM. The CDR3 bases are TGTGCCAGCAGTCCTTCGGGACAGGTTTATGGCTACACCTTC. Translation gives CASSPSGQVYGYTF.

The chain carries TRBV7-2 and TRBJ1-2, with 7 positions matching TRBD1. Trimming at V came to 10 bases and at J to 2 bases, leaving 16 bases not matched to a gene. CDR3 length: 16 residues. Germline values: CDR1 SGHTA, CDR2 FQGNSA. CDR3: CATDRRGPRVNYGYTF. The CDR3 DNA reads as TGTGCCACCGACCGAAGGGGGCCCAGGGTGAACTATGGCTACACCTTC.

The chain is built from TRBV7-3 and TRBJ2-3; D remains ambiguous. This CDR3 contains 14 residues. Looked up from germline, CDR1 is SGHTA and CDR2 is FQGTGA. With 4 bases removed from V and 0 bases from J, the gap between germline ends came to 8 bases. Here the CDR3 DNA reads TGTGCCAGCAGCTCCGTCGGGAGCACAGATACGCAGTATTTT. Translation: CASSSVGSTDTQYF. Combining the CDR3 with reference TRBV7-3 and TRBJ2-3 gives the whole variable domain GAGVSQTPSNKVTEKGKYVELRCDPISGHTALYWYRQSLGQGPEFLIYFQGTGAADDSGLPNDRFFAVRPEGSVSTLKIQRTERGDSAVYLCASSSVGSTDTQYFGPGTRLTVL.

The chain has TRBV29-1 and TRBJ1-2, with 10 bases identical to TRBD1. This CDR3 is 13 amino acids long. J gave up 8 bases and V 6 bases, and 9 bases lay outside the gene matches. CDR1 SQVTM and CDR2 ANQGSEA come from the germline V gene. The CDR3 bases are TGCAGCGTGCATACCGGGACAGGGGTCGGCTACACCTTC. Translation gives CSVHTGTGVGYTF.

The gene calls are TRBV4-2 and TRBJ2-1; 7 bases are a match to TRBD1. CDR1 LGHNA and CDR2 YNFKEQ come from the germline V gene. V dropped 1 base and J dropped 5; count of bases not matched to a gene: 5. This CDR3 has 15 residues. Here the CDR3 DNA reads TGTGCCAGCAGCCAAGGGACAGGACCCGACAATGAGCAGTTCTTC. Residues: CASSQGTGPDNEQFF.

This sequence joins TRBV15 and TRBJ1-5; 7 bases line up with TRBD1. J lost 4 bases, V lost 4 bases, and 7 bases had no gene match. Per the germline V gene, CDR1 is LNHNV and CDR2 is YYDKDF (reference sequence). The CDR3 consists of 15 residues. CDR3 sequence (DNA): TGTGCCACCAGCACGAACAGGGGCTTGAATCAGCCCCAGCATTTT. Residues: CATSTNRGLNQPQHF.

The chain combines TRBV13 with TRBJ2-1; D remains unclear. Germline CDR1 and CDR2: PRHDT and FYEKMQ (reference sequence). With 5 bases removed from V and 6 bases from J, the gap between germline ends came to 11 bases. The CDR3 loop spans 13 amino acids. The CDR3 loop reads CASSPPNGNEQFF. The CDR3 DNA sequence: TGTGCCAGCAGCCCGCCCAATGGCAATGAGCAGTTCTTC.

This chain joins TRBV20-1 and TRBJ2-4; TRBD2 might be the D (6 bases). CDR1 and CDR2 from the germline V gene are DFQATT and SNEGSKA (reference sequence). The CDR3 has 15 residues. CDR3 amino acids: CSYPIGGLGKNIQYF. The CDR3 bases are TGCAGCTATCCAATTGGGGGGTTAGGCAAAAACATTCAGTACTTC.

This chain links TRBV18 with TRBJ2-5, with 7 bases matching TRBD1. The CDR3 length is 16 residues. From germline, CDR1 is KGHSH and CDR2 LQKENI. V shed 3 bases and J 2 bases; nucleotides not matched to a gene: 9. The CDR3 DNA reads TGTGCCAGCTCACCCTACATTAGACAGGGACAAGAGACCCAGTACTTC. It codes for CASSPYIRQGQETQYF.

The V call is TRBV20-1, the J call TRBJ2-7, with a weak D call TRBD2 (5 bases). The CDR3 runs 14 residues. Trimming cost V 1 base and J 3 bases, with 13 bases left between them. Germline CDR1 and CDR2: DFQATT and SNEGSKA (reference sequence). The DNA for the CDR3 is TGCAGTGCTAGAGGGCTAGCACAAGTCTACGAGCAGTACGTC. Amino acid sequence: CSARGLAQVYEQYV.

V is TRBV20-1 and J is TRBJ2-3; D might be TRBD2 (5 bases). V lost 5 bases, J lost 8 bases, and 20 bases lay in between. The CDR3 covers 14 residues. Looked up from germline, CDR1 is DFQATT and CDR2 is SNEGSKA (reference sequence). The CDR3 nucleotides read TGCAGTGCTGCGCCCCGCGATCCCCGGGGTACGCAGTATTTT. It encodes CSAAPRDPRGTQYF.

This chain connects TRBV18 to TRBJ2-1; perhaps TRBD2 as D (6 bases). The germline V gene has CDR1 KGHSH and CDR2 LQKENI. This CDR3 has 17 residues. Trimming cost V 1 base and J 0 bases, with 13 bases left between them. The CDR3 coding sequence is TGTGCCAGCTCACCACGAGTGTCGGAGGGCTCCTACAATGAGCAGTTCTTC. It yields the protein CASSPRVSEGSYNEQFF.

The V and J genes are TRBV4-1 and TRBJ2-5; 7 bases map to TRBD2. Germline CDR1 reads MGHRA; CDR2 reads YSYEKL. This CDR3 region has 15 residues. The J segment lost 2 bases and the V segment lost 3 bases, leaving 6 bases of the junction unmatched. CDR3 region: CASSHMSSGQETQYF. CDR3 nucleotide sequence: TGCGCCAGCAGCCATATGTCTAGCGGACAAGAGACCCAGTACTTC.

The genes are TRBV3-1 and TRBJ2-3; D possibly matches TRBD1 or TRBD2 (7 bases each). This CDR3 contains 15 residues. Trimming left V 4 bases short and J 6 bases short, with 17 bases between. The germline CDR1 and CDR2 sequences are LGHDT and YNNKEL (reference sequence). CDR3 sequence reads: CASSRDSGILDTQYF. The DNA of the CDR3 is TGTGCCAGCAGCCGGGACAGCGGGATTTTGGATACGCAGTATTTT.

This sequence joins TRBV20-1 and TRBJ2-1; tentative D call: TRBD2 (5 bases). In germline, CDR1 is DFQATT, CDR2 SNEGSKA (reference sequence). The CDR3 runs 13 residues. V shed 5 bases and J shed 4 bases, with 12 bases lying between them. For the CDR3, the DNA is TGCAGTGCTGAAGCGGTAGGATACAATGAGCAGTTCTTC. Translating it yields CSAEAVGYNEQFF.

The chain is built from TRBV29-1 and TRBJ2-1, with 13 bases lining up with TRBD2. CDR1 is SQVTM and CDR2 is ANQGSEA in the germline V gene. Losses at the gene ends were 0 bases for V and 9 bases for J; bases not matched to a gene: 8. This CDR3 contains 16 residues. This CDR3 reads CSVEDRTSGSPSEQFF. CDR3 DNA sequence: TGCAGCGTTGAAGATAGGACTAGCGGGAGTCCTAGTGAGCAGTTCTTC.

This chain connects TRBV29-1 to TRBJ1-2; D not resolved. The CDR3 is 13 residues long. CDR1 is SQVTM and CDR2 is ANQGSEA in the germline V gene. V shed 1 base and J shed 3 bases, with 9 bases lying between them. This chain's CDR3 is CSVEGLADYGYTF. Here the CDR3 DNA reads TGCAGCGTTGAAGGGTTAGCCGACTATGGCTACACCTTC.